Listed here is a single TCR beta chain. Individuals drawn from approximately 26 US areas were roughly 18 to 95 years old. Symptom resolution, clearance, or two negative PCRs marked the recovered donors of Cohort 3. The germline V and J ends were trimmed by 2 bases and 6 bases, with 14 bases remaining between them. Germline CDR1 is MNHEY and CDR2 is SVGAGI. The CDR3 covers 15 residues. These data originate in a study of blood T cell repertoires in COVID-19. The protocol was immunoSEQ multiplex PCR, while the TCRdb copy is restricted to in-frame clones and leaves out a portion. The table records about 170,000 clones, less than 85% of them present only once.

The sequence came from a woman aged 45-65 years who had recovered from COVID-19. Sequencing was carried out using PBMCs or T cells enriched from blood (not recorded which). The chain joins TRBV6-5 to TRBJ2-1; the D gene is possibly TRBD1 (6 bases). The chain's CDR3 is CASSYSPGVVNEQFF. CDR3 in DNA: TGTGCCAGCAGTTACAGTCCAGGGGTGGTCAATGAGCAGTTCTTC.